This T cell receptor (beta chain) comes out of a study of post-analysis software for immune sequencing data. Study-wide context: Patients with relapsing-remitting, secondary progressive and progressive-relapsing multiple sclerosis courses were all represented. Regarding the study as a whole: Roughly five TRBV segments appeared more often in patients than in controls, and TRBV5-6, TRBV5-1 and TRBV20-1 were among these. Compared against controls, patients with multiple sclerosis displayed significantly lower normalized Chao1 diversity.

This clonotype appeared a single time. The antigen is not known. Prepared TCR beta cDNA libraries contained unique molecular identifiers. Around 460,000 cDNA molecules came from approximately 1 to 10 million T cells. Via MiXCR, TCRdb re-called the PCR reads, giving one row per CDR3 protein. The data hold 650,000 to 900,000 distinct CDR3 sequences, with approximately 44% observed a single time. The CDR3 totals 15 residues. Between the trimmed V and J ends, which lost 7 bases and 1 base, there was a span of 11 bases. Germline V gene lookup returns CDR1 LNHDA and CDR2 SQIVND (reference sequence). The chain uses TRBV19 and TRBJ2-6, with D tentatively TRBD1 (5 bases). Sample: blood. The receptor was derived from a girl aged 10-17 years with multiple sclerosis. The CDR3 nucleotides are TGTGCCAGTACCCAAAGGGGATCTGGGGCCAACGTCCTGACTTTC. This sequence encodes CASTQRGSGANVLTF.